This T cell receptor (beta chain) was sequenced in a study of T cell responses to AZD1222 COVID-19 vaccine. On this clone: Its target is unknown.

Second doses at about 4 or about 12 weeks were pooled. Germline V gene sequence: CDR1 SNHLY, CDR2 FYNNEI. The CDR3 is 14 residues long. V lost 7 bases to trimming and J lost 4 bases, with 14 bases between them. Sequenced by immunoSEQ multiplex PCR; TCRdb stores in-frame clones only, minus some. The sample has approximately 80,000 clones, 80% to 90% seen once. Study results and caveats: Females made up more of the donors, who were largely white British, and clonal diversity may have come out too low. The number of AZD1222 recipients seropositive at baseline was only five or six.

This chain links TRBV2 with TRBJ2-1, with D possibly being TRBD2 (6 bases). The sample in question was peripheral blood, obtained 28 days after the second AZD1222 dose. The source is an adult who received the AZD1222 COVID-19 vaccine. The CDR3 DNA follows: TGTGCCAGCATACGGCGGGACCTTTACAATGAGCAGTTCTTC. Translation gives CASIRRDLYNEQFF.